This TCR beta chain was captured by sequencing in a study of identifying expanded T cells in peripheral blood. Germline CDR1 and CDR2: SNHLY and FYNNEI. CDR3 length: 15 residues. V trimming: 1 base; J trimming: 7 bases; junction bases outside the gene matches: 3. To note about this clone: Its antigen remains unknown.

Study-wide findings and caveats: Clone count variance between roughly 2-week samples rose with total template count.

Sequencing was performed with immunoSEQ multiplex PCR; in TCRdb, only in-frame clones are kept and a portion is missing. The sample has about 82,000 clones; about 87% are singletons. The chain recombines TRBV2 with TRBJ1-6; TRBD1 matches 8 bases. This TCR came from a person aged 18 to 69 in good health. The sequenced material came from blood. CDR3 protein: CASSEGTGRNSPLHF. The DNA of the CDR3 is TGTGCCAGCAGTGAAGGGACAGGGAGGAATTCACCCCTCCACTTT. Full variable domain (rest looked up from reference TRBV2 and TRBJ1-6): EPEVTQTPSHQVTQMGQEVILRCVPISNHLYFYWYRQILGQKVEFLVSFYNNEISEKSEIFDDQFSVERPDGSNFTLKIRSTKLEDSAMYFCASSEGTGRNSPLHFGNGTRLTVT.